The sequence of this T cell receptor (beta chain) was determined in a study of blood T cell repertoires in COVID-19. Background on the study: Samples came from the United States, Italy and Spain, spanning acute and convalescent COVID-19. In each case, the material was cDNA or gDNA derived from T cells, B-cell-depleted T cells, or PBMCs.

With 2 bases removed from V and 8 bases from J, the gap between germline ends came to 12 bases. The CDR3 totals 14 residues. Germline V gene data show CDR1 as MNHEY and CDR2 as SVGAGI. The study drew participants aged about 18 to 89 years from fewer than 30 US areas. The study assigned cohorts using participant-reported clinical history. Generated by immunoSEQ multiplex PCR, the TCRdb table keeps only in-frame clones and is missing some. The sample shows about 140,000 clones, about 80% of them seen only once. Source material: PBMCs or T cells enriched from blood (not recorded which). The clonotype originates from a woman between 50 and 59 years old who had recovered from COVID-19. The rearrangement links TRBV6-5 to TRBJ2-2; the D is unclear. CDR3 residues: CASSYDLAWGELFF. As DNA, the CDR3 is TGTGCCAGCAGTTACGACTTGGCCTGGGGGGAGCTGTTTTTT.